This TCR beta chain was sequenced for a study of post-analysis software for immune sequencing data. Study-level findings and limits: Four or five TRBV segments (TRBV5-6, TRBV5-1 and TRBV20-1 among them) occurred more frequently in patients than in controls.

The CDR3 runs 14 residues. V lost 7 bases, J lost 8 bases, and 17 bases lay in between. CDR1 and CDR2 from the germline V gene are MNHNY and SVGAGI (reference sequence). Unique molecular identifiers featured in each of the TCR beta cDNA libraries. TCRdb reanalysed the PCR reads using MiXCR and keeps one entry per CDR3 protein. Of fewer than 850,000 distinct CDR3 sequences listed, roughly 29% were seen once; the top ten hold approximately 0.6%. Only one count was recorded for this clonotype. Its antigen is unidentified. The chain is built from TRBV6-6 and TRBJ1-4; D call uncertain. The clonotype comes from a girl between 10 and 17 years old with multiple sclerosis. The specimen sequenced was blood. CDR3 sequence reads: CASNPGRSREKLFF. DNA of the CDR3: TGTGCCAGCAACCCGGGTCGGTCCAGGGAAAAACTGTTTTTT.